The 24 T cell receptor beta chains given below trace back to one sample, sequenced in a study of early T cells in non-severe SARS-CoV-2 infection. TCRdb analysed the 5' RACE reads with MiXCR anew, one entry per CDR3 protein. The sample has 45,000 or so distinct CDR3 sequences; less than 8.5% are singletons. Sequencing was carried out using whole blood. These TCRs come from an adult who was a healthcare worker with PCR-confirmed SARS-CoV-2 infection or an uninfected control (not recorded which).

This clonotype was found a few times. V usage is TRBV20-1 and J usage is TRBJ1-3; D is undetermined. This CDR3 is built from 17 residues. V was cut by 0 bases and J by 0 bases, with 15 bases left in between. Germline lookup yields CDR1 DFQATT and CDR2 SNEGSKA (reference sequence). CDR3 sequence: CSARDRRSGGSGNTIYF. The DNA of the CDR3 is TGCAGTGCTAGAGATCGTCGGTCGGGAGGCTCTGGAAACACCATATATTTT.

This chain uses TRBV19 with TRBJ2-1, with TRBD1 as a possible D gene (6 bases). V lost 10 bases and J 4 bases, leaving 14 bases between the germline ends. The CDR3 sequence is 13 residues long. Germline-derived CDR1 and CDR2 are LNHDA and SQIVND (reference sequence). The CDR3 bases are TGTGCCACCCGAGACAGGACGTACAATGAGCAGTTCTTC. Translation gives CATRDRTYNEQFF.

The sample holds many counts of this clonotype. This chain joins TRBV28 and TRBJ2-7; no definite D call. The CDR3 length is 13 residues. Trimming stripped 5 bases from V and 3 bases from J, with 11 bases between. The germline CDR1 and CDR2 sequences are MDHEN and SYDVKM. The CDR3 loop reads CASSPGSLYEQYF. The CDR3 nucleotides read TGTGCCAGCAGTCCTGGCAGTCTCTACGAGCAGTACTTC.

The chain couples TRBV7-8 to TRBJ2-5; maybe TRBD2 (5 bases). The CDR3 is 15 amino acids. V shed 4 bases and J shed 2 bases, with 14 bases lying between them. Germline loops: CDR1 SGHVS, CDR2 FQNEAQ. The CDR3 loop is CASSYYRDQQETQYF. DNA for the CDR3: TGTGCCAGCAGCTATTACCGGGATCAGCAAGAGACCCAGTACTTC. Together with reference TRBV7-8 and TRBJ2-5, the CDR3 gives the full variable domain: GAGVSQSPRYKVAKRGQDVALRCDPISGHVSLFWYQQALGQGPEFLTYFQNEAQLDKSGLPSDRFFAERPEGSVSTLKIQRTQQEDSAVYLCASSYYRDQQETQYFGPGTRLLVL.

This clonotype was seen many times. V is TRBV7-2 and J is TRBJ2-3; D not certain. The CDR3 has 14 residues. Germline-derived CDR1 and CDR2 are SGHTA and FQGNSA. V was trimmed by 2 bases and J by 3 bases, leaving 9 bases between them. DNA for the CDR3: TGTGCCAGCAGCTTACTCGGACCGACAGATACGCAGTATTTT. It specifies CASSLLGPTDTQYF.

This clonotype was found a few times. This chain uses TRBV28 with TRBJ1-2, with 7 bases lining up with TRBD1. The CDR3 runs to 14 residues. CDR1 is MDHEN, CDR2 SYDVKM, per germline. J lost 6 bases, V lost 1 base, and 5 bases had no gene match. Written as DNA, the CDR3 is TGTGCCAGCAGTTTATTACAGGGGCCGGATGGCTACACCTTC. This sequence encodes CASSLLQGPDGYTF.

This clonotype was counted many times. V gene TRBV11-2 combines with J gene TRBJ1-2; 7 bases agree with TRBD1. The J segment lost 2 bases and the V segment lost 5 bases, leaving 2 bases of the junction unmatched. CDR1 is SGHAT and CDR2 is FQNNGV in the germline V gene. The CDR3 has 13 amino acids. CDR3 coding DNA: TGTGCCAGCAGCCCGGGACAGAACTATGGCTACACCTTC. Protein: CASSPGQNYGYTF.

This clonotype was detected many times. The chain is built from TRBV20-1 and TRBJ2-1; no clear D gene. The CDR3 length is 13 residues. V was pared by 2 bases and J by 0 bases, with 5 bases between. In germline, CDR1 is DFQATT, CDR2 SNEGSKA (reference sequence). This CDR3 reads CSARRRSYNEQFF. The CDR3 DNA sequence: TGCAGTGCTAGACGGCGCTCCTACAATGAGCAGTTCTTC.

The rearrangement joins TRBV27 to TRBJ1-2; a weak D match, TRBD1 (6 bases). Trimming removed 6 bases from V and 3 bases from J, with 14 bases in between. The CDR3 is 14 amino acids. Germline V gives CDR1 MNHEY, CDR2 SMNVEV (reference sequence). The CDR3 region has the DNA TGTGCCAGCAGACGACAGGCGCAGGACTATGGCTACACCTTC. As protein: CASRRQAQDYGYTF.

The sample holds a few counts of this clonotype. V gene TRBV12-3 or TRBV12-4 combines with J gene TRBJ1-1; 8 bases are a match to TRBD1. The CDR3 runs to 14 residues. Trimming removed 2 bases from V and 5 bases from J; junction bases left unmatched: 4. In DNA, the CDR3 is TGTGCCAGCAGTTTATTAGGGACAGGTACTGAAGCTTTCTTT. Translated: CASSLLGTGTEAFF.

There are many counts of this clonotype. The CDR3: CASSQGLAGVSEQFF. The CDR3 DNA follows: TGTGCCAGCAGCCAAGGACTAGCGGGGGTGAGTGAGCAGTTCTTC. The chain combines TRBV7-3 with TRBJ2-1; TRBD2 matches at 13 bases. CDR1 is SGHTA and CDR2 is FQGTGA in the germline V gene. The CDR3 has 15 residues. Trimming took 5 bases from V and 9 from J; bases not matched to a gene: 7.

This clonotype appeared a few times. This rearrangement joins TRBV7-8 to TRBJ2-1; 10 nucleotides match TRBD1. Germline assignment: CDR1 SGHVS and CDR2 FQNEAQ. Trimming took 2 bases from V and 8 from J; bases not matched to a gene: 6. The CDR3 runs 15 residues. The CDR3 sequence is CASSLMGQGSHEQFF. The CDR3 region has the DNA TGTGCCAGCAGCTTAATGGGACAGGGGTCCCATGAGCAGTTCTTC.

This clonotype has ten or more counts. The chain has TRBV5-6 and TRBJ2-3; 8 bases are a match to TRBD1. The CDR3 runs to 15 residues. V gave up 4 bases and J gave up 6 bases; unmatched junction bases: 10. CDR1 SGHDT and CDR2 YYEEEE come from the germline V gene. The CDR3 nucleotides read TGTGCCAGCAGCCTGGGAGGACAGGGTATCGATACGCAGTATTTT. Translating it yields CASSLGGQGIDTQYF.

Only a few counts were recorded for this clonotype. The chain recombines TRBV6-6 with TRBJ2-7; 10 bases agree with TRBD1. There are 15 residues in the CDR3. The trim removed 5 bases at V and 2 bases at J, leaving 6 bases unmatched. The germline gives CDR1 MNHNY, CDR2 SVGAGI (reference sequence). The CDR3 region is CASSRAGTGAYEQYF. The DNA of the CDR3 is TGTGCCAGCAGTAGAGCCGGGACAGGGGCCTACGAGCAGTACTTC.

The chain couples TRBV7-2 to TRBJ2-7; TRBD2 might be the D (5 bases). V lost 2 bases, J lost 0 bases, and 17 bases lay in between. The CDR3 has 17 amino acids. Germline CDR1 SGHTA, CDR2 FQGNSA. The CDR3 DNA sequence: TGTGCCAGCAGCTTACGGGCGGACTCAATTAGCTCCTACGAGCAGTACTTC. Translating it yields CASSLRADSISSYEQYF.

The chain recombines TRBV9 with TRBJ2-1; D remains ambiguous. The CDR3 contains 17 residues. Germline V gene sequence: CDR1 SGDLS, CDR2 YYNGEE. The V end lost 3 bases, the J end lost 3 bases, and 19 bases lay between the germline ends. The CDR3: CASSGRLGPLVYNEQFF. The CDR3 DNA reads TGTGCCAGCAGCGGAAGGCTGGGCCCCTTGGTCTACAATGAGCAGTTCTTC.

CDR3 sequence reads: CSVLLAGGYTDTQYF. As DNA, the CDR3 is TGCAGCGTTCTACTAGCGGGGGGGTACACAGATACGCAGTATTTT. The rearrangement joins TRBV29-1 to TRBJ2-3; 13 nucleotides match TRBD2. CDR1 is SQVTM, CDR2 ANQGSEA, per germline. The CDR3 extends over 15 amino acids. V was clipped by 5 bases and J by 2 bases; unmatched bases: 4.

This clonotype has at least ten counts. The chain uses TRBV13 and TRBJ1-1; weak D call: TRBD1 (6 bases). Trimming took 1 base from V and 12 from J, leaving 12 bases between them. The CDR3 has 12 amino acids. Germline lookup yields CDR1 PRHDT and CDR2 FYEKMQ (reference sequence). CDR3 in amino acids: CASSLDRDHPFF. The CDR3 DNA follows: TGTGCCAGCAGCTTAGACAGGGATCATCCTTTCTTT. Based on the CDR3 plus reference TRBV13 and TRBJ1-1, the full variable domain is AAGVIQSPRHLIKEKRETATLKCYPIPRHDTVYWYQQGPGQDPQFLISFYEKMQSDKGSIPDRFSAQQFSDYHSELNMSSLELGDSALYFCASSLDRDHPFFGQGTRLTVV.

The sample holds many counts of this clonotype. J is TRBJ2-7 and V is TRBV29-1; a possible D gene is TRBD2 (5 bases). Per the germline V gene, CDR1 is SQVTM and CDR2 is ANQGSEA. The CDR3 is 15 amino acids. V was cut by 0 bases and J by 3 bases, with 15 bases left in between. CDR3 bases: TGCAGCGTTGAAGAGGTCGGGAAGCAGGACTACGAGCAGTACTTC. Protein sequence: CSVEEVGKQDYEQYF.

In its sample, this clonotype was seen many times. J is TRBJ2-5 and V is TRBV20-1, with TRBD2 matching 11 bases. V lost 6 bases to trimming and J lost 0 bases; unmatched junction nucleotides: 9. The CDR3 is 16 amino acids. CDR1 is DFQATT and CDR2 is SNEGSKA in the germline V gene (reference sequence). The CDR3 nucleotides read TGCAGTGCCCAGTCTCGTAGCGGGGGGGACCAAGAGACCCAGTACTTC. Protein: CSAQSRSGGDQETQYF.

This clonotype was seen repeatedly, ten times or more. The chain couples TRBV27 to TRBJ1-1; 12 nucleotides line up with TRBD1. The CDR3 runs to 14 residues. The germline CDR1 and CDR2 sequences are MNHEY and SMNVEV (reference sequence). V lost 10 bases to trimming and J lost 4 bases; unmatched junction nucleotides: 7. CDR3 sequence reads: CATRDRGRVTEAFF. CDR3 bases: TGTGCCACCAGGGACAGGGGGCGGGTCACTGAAGCTTTCTTT.

In its sample, this clonotype was seen many times. V usage is TRBV5-5 and J usage is TRBJ1-5; D gene unclear. The CDR3 is made up of 14 amino acids. Germline values: CDR1 SGHKS, CDR2 YYEKEE (reference sequence). Trimming took off 5 bases at V and 0 bases at J, with 9 bases between the two ends. The chain's CDR3 is CASRNMYSNQPQHF. DNA of the CDR3: TGTGCCAGCAGAAATATGTATAGCAATCAGCCCCAGCATTTT.

The gene calls are TRBV12-3 or TRBV12-4 and TRBJ1-2; 9 bases are shared with TRBD1. With V trimmed by 3 bases and J by 4 bases, 9 bases remained unmatched. The CDR3 has 16 amino acids. The CDR3 loop is CASSLLDRGRAYGYTF. The CDR3 nucleotides are TGTGCCAGCAGTTTGTTGGACAGGGGAAGGGCCTATGGCTACACCTTC.

At least ten counts were recorded for this clonotype. This chain links TRBV20-1 with TRBJ2-7, with D possibly matching TRBD2 (6 bases). Trimming cost V 6 bases and J 0 bases, with 12 bases left between them. CDR3 length: 13 amino acids. Germline V gives CDR1 DFQATT, CDR2 SNEGSKA (reference sequence). The CDR3 DNA is TGCAGTGCCGCTAGCGCCTACTCCTACGAGCAGTACTTC. Its protein is CSAASAYSYEQYF.